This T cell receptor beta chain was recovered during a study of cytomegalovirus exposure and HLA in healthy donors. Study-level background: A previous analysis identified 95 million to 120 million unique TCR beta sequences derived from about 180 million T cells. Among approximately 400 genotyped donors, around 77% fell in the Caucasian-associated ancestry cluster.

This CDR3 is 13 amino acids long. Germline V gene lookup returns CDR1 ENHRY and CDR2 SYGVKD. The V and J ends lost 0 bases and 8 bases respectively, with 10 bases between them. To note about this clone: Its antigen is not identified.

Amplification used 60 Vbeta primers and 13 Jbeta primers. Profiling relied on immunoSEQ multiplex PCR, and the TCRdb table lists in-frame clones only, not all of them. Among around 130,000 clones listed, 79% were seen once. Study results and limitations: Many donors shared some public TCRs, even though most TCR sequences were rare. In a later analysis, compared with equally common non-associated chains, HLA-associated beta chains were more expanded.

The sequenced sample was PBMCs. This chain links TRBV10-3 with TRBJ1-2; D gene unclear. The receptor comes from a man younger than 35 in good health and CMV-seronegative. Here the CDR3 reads CAISESWLGGYTF. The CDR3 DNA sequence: TGTGCCATCAGTGAGTCCTGGTTGGGCGGCTACACCTTC.